This T cell receptor (beta chain) was sequenced in a study of blood T cell repertoires in COVID-19 (dated by TCRdb to the early 2020s). Describing the broader study: Collaborator samples came from the United States, Italy and Spain and covered acute and convalescent phases of COVID-19. The material from the prospective study consisted of cDNA or gDNA derived from T cells, B-cell-depleted T cells, or PBMCs. Deeply sampled blood TCRbeta repertoires from subjects exposed to, actively infected with, or recovered from COVID-19 were included in the dataset. A freely available public database, intended as a resource for researchers studying the immune response to SARS-CoV-2, is where the repertoires were released. Samples came from the ongoing ImmuneRACE study (first 160 participants) plus 1,254 subjects from 6 global collaborators. A de-identified subject ID, COVID-19 status, age in years and sex were almost always included in the sample metadata. HLA class I and class II types, where available, came from metadata supplied by the sample provider rather than from assay-based typing. General study outcomes and caveats: Clinical and demographic metadata were provided uncurated, with the amount varying by source and participant.

Whole blood was collected in K2EDTA tubes by collaborating institutions according to the institutions' own protocols. For TCRbeta analysis, collaborator samples were shipped as frozen whole blood, as isolated PBMCs, or as DNA extracted from either sample type. The CDR3 sequence holds 16 residues, the cysteine and phenylalanine included. This entry keeps only the CDR3 DNA: 48 bases, framed from base 1. From the germline V gene (reference sequence), CDR1 is SEHNR and CDR2 is FQNEAQ. V is pruned by 6 bases and J by 5 bases, leaving 10 bases of the junction without a gene match. A note on this clone: Its antigen target is currently unknown. No base quality information exists; no much larger clone differs at one position.

The immunoSEQ Assay, a bias-controlled multiplex PCR, was used to amplify TCRbeta CDR3 regions from genomic DNA. Processing in the source paper ran as follows. Nucleated cell counts per sample were estimated from amplification of reference gene primers within the assay. Sequence reads were collapsed and filtered to measure the absolute abundance of every unique TCRbeta CDR3 rearrangement. For each sample, productive Simpson clonality was calculated by taking the square root of Simpson's diversity index across productive rearrangements. TCRdb took this table from immuneACCESS and kept in-frame rearrangements with V and J called. Such tables lack part of the clones; where checked against another copy, unresolved V genes explain under half of the gap, and the rest is unexplained. V, J and clone size were drawn from that table, and D and trimming were deduced from the DNA. This sample is represented by over 70,000 clones; about nine tenths of them were singletons. The ten largest account for approximately 6.7% of the sample.

The sequence links TRBV7-9 to TRBJ2-5, with TRBD1 identical over 12 junction bases. The TCR was taken from an elderly woman with acute or convalescent COVID-19. Specimen: peripheral blood. The nucleotide sequence reads as follows: TGTGCCAGCAGACCCACCGGGACAGGGGGCAGGGAGACCCAGTACTTC. It translates to CASRPTGTGGRETQYF.